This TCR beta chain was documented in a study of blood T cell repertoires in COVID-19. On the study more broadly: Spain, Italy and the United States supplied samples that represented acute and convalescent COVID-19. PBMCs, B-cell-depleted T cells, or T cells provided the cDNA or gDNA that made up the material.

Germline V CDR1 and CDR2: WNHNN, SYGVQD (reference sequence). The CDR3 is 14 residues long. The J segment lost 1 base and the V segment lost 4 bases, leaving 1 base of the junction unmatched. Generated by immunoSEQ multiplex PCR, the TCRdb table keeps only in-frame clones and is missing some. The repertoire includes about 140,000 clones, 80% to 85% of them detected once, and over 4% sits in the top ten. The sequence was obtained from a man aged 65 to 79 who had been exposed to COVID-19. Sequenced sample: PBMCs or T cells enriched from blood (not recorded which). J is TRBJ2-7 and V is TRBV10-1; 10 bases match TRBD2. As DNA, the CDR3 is TGCGCCAGCAGTGCTAGCGGGAGTTCCTACGAGCAGTACTTC. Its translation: CASSASGSSYEQYF.